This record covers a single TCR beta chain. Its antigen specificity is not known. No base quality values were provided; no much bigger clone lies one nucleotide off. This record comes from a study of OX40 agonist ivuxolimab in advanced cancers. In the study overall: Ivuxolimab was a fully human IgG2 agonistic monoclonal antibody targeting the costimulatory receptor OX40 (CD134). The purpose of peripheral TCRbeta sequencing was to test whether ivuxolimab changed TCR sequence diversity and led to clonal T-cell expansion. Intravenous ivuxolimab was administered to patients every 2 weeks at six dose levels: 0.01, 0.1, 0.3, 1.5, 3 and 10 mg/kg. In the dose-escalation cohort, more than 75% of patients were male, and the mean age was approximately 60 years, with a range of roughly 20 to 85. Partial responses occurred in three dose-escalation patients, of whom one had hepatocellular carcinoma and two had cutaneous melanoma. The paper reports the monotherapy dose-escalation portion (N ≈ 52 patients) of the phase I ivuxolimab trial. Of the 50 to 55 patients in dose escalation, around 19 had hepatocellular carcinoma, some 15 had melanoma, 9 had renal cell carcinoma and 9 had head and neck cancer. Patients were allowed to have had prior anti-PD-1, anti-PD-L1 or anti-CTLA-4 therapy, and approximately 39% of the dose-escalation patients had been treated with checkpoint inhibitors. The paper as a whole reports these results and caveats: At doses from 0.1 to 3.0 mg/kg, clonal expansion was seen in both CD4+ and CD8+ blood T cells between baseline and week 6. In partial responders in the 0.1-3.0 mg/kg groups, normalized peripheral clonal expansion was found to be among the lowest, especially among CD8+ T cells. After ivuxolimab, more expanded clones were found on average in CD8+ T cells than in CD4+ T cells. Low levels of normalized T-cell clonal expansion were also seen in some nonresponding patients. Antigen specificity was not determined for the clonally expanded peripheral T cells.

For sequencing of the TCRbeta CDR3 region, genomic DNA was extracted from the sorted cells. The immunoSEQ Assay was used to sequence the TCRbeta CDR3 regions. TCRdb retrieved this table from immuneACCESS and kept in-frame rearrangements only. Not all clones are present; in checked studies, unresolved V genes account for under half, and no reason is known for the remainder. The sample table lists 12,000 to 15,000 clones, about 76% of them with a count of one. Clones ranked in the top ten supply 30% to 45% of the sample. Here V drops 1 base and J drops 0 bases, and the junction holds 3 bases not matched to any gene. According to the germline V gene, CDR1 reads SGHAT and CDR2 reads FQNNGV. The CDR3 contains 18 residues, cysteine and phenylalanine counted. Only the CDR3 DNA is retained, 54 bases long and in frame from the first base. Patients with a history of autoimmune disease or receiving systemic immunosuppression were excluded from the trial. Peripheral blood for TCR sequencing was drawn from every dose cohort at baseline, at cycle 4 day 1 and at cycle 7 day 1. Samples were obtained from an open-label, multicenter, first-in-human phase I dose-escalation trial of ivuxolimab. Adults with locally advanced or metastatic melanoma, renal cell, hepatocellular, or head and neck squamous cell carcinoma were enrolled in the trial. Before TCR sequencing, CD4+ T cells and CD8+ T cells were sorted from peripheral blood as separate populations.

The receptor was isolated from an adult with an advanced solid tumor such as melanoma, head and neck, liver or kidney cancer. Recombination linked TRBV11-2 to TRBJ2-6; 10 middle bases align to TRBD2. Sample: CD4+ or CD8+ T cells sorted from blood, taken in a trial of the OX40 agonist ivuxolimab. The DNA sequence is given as TGTGCCAGCAGCTTAGGACTAGCGGGTCTCTCTGGGGCCAACGTCCTGACTTTC. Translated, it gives CASSLGLAGLSGANVLTF. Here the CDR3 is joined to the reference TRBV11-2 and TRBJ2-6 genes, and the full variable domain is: EAGVAQSPRYKIIEKRQSVAFWCNPISGHATLYWYQQILGQGPKLLIQFQNNGVVDDSQLPKDRFSAERLKGVDSTLKIQPAKLEDSAVYLCASSLGLAGLSGANVLTFGAGSRLTVL.